The T cell receptor (beta chain) under discussion was sequenced for a study of shared clonotypes between healthy human individuals. Findings and caveats of the study: Some clonotypes were shared by all four sorted-subset donors, while others were not shared. The non-shared ones had lower generation probabilities than the shared ones.

An approximately 180 ng quantity of DNA, roughly 32,000 T cell genomes, went into the sorted-subset replicate PCRs. Repertoires were generated with immunoSEQ multiplex PCR, while TCRdb's copy carries only in-frame clones and drops some. The sample records fewer than 2.5 million clones, roughly 93% being singletons. Details on this clone: The target antigen is unknown.

The CDR3 totals 15 residues. Germline V lookup: CDR1 MNHEY, CDR2 SVGAGI. V lost 4 bases, J lost 5 bases, and 15 bases lay in between. The J gene is TRBJ1-3, the V gene TRBV6-5; a possible D gene is TRBD1 (5 bases). This TCR was recovered from a man aged 18 to 35 in good health. Some clones in this sample may be carry-over from other donors' samples. The material sequenced was naive CD4+ T cells from PBMCs. The sample's subset: CD45RA+ positively selected. DNA for the CDR3: TGTGCCAGCAGTTCACCTCGGGACCGACGAAACACCATATATTTT. Amino acids: CASSSPRDRRNTIYF.